A single sample gave rise to the 3 T cell receptor beta chains below, sequenced in a study of blood T cell repertoires in COVID-19. The table came from immunoSEQ multiplex PCR; TCRdb's copy has only in-frame clones and leaves some out. This sample yields around 150,000 clones, of which nearly 80% are seen a single time; around 13% belongs to the top ten. The sequencing input was peripheral blood. The receptor set was obtained from an elderly woman with acute or convalescent COVID-19.

The chain employs TRBV3-1 (or the pseudogene TRBV3-2) and TRBJ2-3; the match to TRBD2 covers 8 bases. CDR3 length: 16 residues. In germline, CDR1 is LGHDT, CDR2 YNNKEL (reference sequence). J gave up 0 bases and V 4 bases, and 6 bases lay outside the gene matches. The CDR3 protein is CASSPLAGPSTDTQYF. CDR3 sequence (DNA): TGTGCCAGCAGCCCTCTAGCGGGCCCTAGCACAGATACGCAGTATTTT.

The chain employs TRBV24-1 and TRBJ2-1; D might be TRBD2 (6 bases). V shed 3 bases and J shed 8 bases, with 10 bases lying between them. In germline, CDR1 is KGHDR, CDR2 SFDVKD. The CDR3 sequence is 13 residues long. CDR3 nucleotides: TGTGCCACCAGTGATGGGACTCGGGATGAGCAGTTCTTC. Translated, it gives CATSDGTRDEQFF.

Worth noting for this clone: Different DNA sequences within this sample yield the same CDR3. The rearrangement uses TRBV19 and TRBJ1-5; no clear D gene. CDR3 length equals 14 residues. Germline assignment: CDR1 LNHDA and CDR2 SQIVND (reference sequence). V was trimmed by 3 bases and J by 3 bases, leaving 9 bases between them. CDR3 bases: TGTGCCAGTAGTATTCGCGACACCAATCAGCCCCAGCATTTT. Its protein is CASSIRDTNQPQHF.